The rows below give T cell receptor beta chains drawn from one sample of a study of shared clonotypes between healthy human individuals. TCRdb's table, derived via immunoSEQ multiplex PCR, lists solely in-frame clones and lacks some. The sample records hundreds of thousands of clones, approximately 79% being singletons. The sample was memory CD4+ T cells sorted from blood. Receptor source: a woman younger than 45 in good health. The CDR3 runs from the conserved cysteine through the conserved F or W. A D gene is named only where the DNA matches it firmly. Clone size is stated in some rows and not others, as once, few, many or a class when expanded.

D gene	clone size	V gene	J gene	CDR3 protein	CDR3 DNA
-	-	TRBV2	TRBJ2-2	CASSETRVSNTGELFF	TGTGCCAGCAGTGAAACGCGGGTCTCGAACACCGGGGAGCTGTTTTTT
TRBD1	-	TRBV2	TRBJ2-1	CASRPRDSQHNEQFF	TGTGCCAGCAGGCCGAGGGACAGCCAACACAATGAGCAGTTCTTC
-	few	TRBV6-1	TRBJ2-7	CASSWTAGPYEQYF	TGTGCCAGCAGTTGGACAGCGGGCCCCTACGAGCAGTACTTC
-	-	TRBV20-1	TRBJ2-5	CSASPAQTQYF	TGCAGTGCTAGCCCCGCCCAGACCCAGTACTTC
-	-	TRBV6-5	TRBJ1-2	CASTKAKHTGYTF	TGTGCCAGCACCAAAGCCAAACACACTGGCTACACCTTC
-	-	TRBV6-6	TRBJ1-1	CASSYSEGTEAFF	TGTGCCAGCAGTTACTCGGAAGGGACTGAAGCTTTCTTT
TRBD1	many	TRBV29-1	TRBJ2-3	CSVATGAHTDTQYF	TGCAGCGTCGCGACAGGGGCGCACACAGATACGCAGTATTTT
-	-	TRBV27	TRBJ2-3	CASRTNLGPDTQYF	TGTGCCAGCAGAACCAACCTGGGACCAGATACGCAGTATTTT
TRBD1	-	TRBV19	TRBJ2-7	CATAGVGRTGSEQYF	TGTGCCACCGCCGGCGTCGGCAGGACAGGGTCTGAGCAGTACTTC
-	many	TRBV9	TRBJ1-1	CASSVDRVGNTEAFF	TGTGCCAGCAGCGTAGACAGGGTCGGGAACACTGAAGCTTTCTTT
-	-	TRBV19	TRBJ2-2	CASSIADTGELFF	TGTGCCAGTAGTATAGCCGACACCGGGGAGCTGTTTTTT
-	-	TRBV13	TRBJ2-1	CASSLLPGRSYNEQFF	TGTGCCAGCAGCTTACTGCCAGGGAGGTCCTACAATGAGCAGTTCTTC
TRBD2	-	TRBV9	TRBJ2-7	CASSPRLAGTYEQYF	TGTGCCAGCAGCCCTCGACTAGCGGGTACCTACGAGCAGTACTTC
-	-	TRBV21-1	TRBJ1-1	CASSKSTEAFF	TGTGCCAGCAGCAAATCCACTGAAGCTTTCTTT
TRBD1	-	TRBV6-6	TRBJ2-1	CASKKRGQADNEQFF	TGTGCCAGCAAAAAGAGGGGACAGGCGGACAATGAGCAGTTCTTC
TRBD1	-	TRBV2	TRBJ2-5	CASSEEGQMGTQYF	TGTGCCAGCAGTGAAGAGGGACAGATGGGGACCCAGTACTTC
-	-	TRBV6-1	TRBJ2-7	CASTGQGGYEQYF	TGTGCCAGCACCGGGCAGGGTGGTTACGAGCAGTACTTC
-	-	TRBV21-1	TRBJ2-4	CARPAAGGPRAKNIQYF	TGTGCCAGACCCGCAGCGGGAGGGCCTAGAGCCAAAAACATTCAGTACTTC
-	few	TRBV6-1	TRBJ1-1	CASSGNGWTEAFF	TGTGCCAGCAGTGGAAATGGGTGGACTGAAGCTTTCTTT
-	many	TRBV15	TRBJ2-3	CATAREGDTQYF	TGTGCCACCGCGCGGGAAGGGGATACGCAGTATTTT
-	-	TRBV25-1	TRBJ1-2	CASSGGVYGYTF	TGTGCCAGCAGTGGGGGGGTCTATGGCTACACCTTC
-	-	TRBV28	TRBJ1-2	CASSRQDYGYTF	TGTGCCAGCAGTCGTCAGGACTATGGCTACACCTTC
-	-	TRBV6-1	TRBJ1-5	CASSVGTTWGQPQHF	TGTGCCAGCAGTGTGGGGACAACCTGGGGTCAGCCCCAGCATTTT
-	-	TRBV30	TRBJ1-1	CAWAGGWNTEAFF	TGTGCCTGGGCGGGGGGGTGGAACACTGAAGCTTTCTTT
-	-	TRBV7-8	TRBJ2-7	CASSKGGSGYEQYF	TGTGCCAGCAGCAAAGGAGGGAGTGGGTACGAGCAGTACTTC
TRBD2	few	TRBV11-3	TRBJ2-5	CASSFAGVETQYF	TGTGCCAGCAGTTTCGCGGGAGTAGAGACCCAGTACTTC
TRBD2	-	TRBV9	TRBJ2-5	CASSVTSGKETQYF	TGTGCCAGCAGCGTGACTAGCGGGAAGGAGACCCAGTACTTC
-	-	TRBV15	TRBJ2-2	CATSRGGVNTGELFF	TGTGCCACCAGCAGAGGGGGAGTGAATACCGGGGAGCTGTTTTTT
-	-	TRBV19	TRBJ2-7	CASSIVRDSYEQYF	TGTGCCAGTAGTATTGTCAGGGACTCCTACGAGCAGTACTTC
TRBD1	-	TRBV28	TRBJ2-1	CASSSLDRGLGFF	TGTGCCAGCAGTTCTCTGGACAGGGGGCTTGGGTTCTTC
TRBD1	-	TRBV29-1	TRBJ1-5	CSVGQGFNQPQHF	TGCAGCGTTGGACAGGGCTTCAATCAGCCCCAGCATTTT
-	-	TRBV5-1	TRBJ2-1	CASSLSSNEQFF	TGCGCCAGCAGCTTAAGCTCCAATGAGCAGTTCTTC
-	-	TRBV28	TRBJ1-4	CASSPWSLGGEKLFF	TGTGCCAGCAGTCCCTGGTCTCTGGGCGGAGAAAAACTGTTTTTT
TRBD1	many	TRBV7-8	TRBJ1-2	CASSSAGTGASGDTF	TGTGCCAGCAGCTCTGCCGGGACAGGGGCCTCCGGGGACACCTTC
-	-	TRBV5-4	TRBJ2-6	CASSSQGGRGANVLTF	TGTGCCAGCAGCTCACAGGGGGGGCGTGGGGCCAACGTCCTGACTTTC
-	once	TRBV28	TRBJ1-1	CASSRQVAGNTEAFF	TGTGCCAGCAGTCGCCAGGTAGCGGGGAACACTGAAGCTTTCTTT
-	-	TRBV27	TRBJ1-5	CASSLFSNQPQHF	TGTGCCAGCAGTTTATTTAGCAATCAGCCCCAGCATTTT
TRBD1	-	TRBV5-6	TRBJ1-1	CAKTTGGYTEAFF	TGTGCCAAAACAACAGGGGGGTACACTGAAGCTTTCTTT
TRBD1	-	TRBV28	TRBJ1-2	CASIPSGTGQGNYGYTF	TGTGCCAGCATCCCTTCGGGAACGGGACAGGGAAACTATGGCTACACCTTC
-	-	TRBV2	TRBJ1-3	CASSPLAVSGNTIYF	TGTGCCAGCAGCCCCCTTGCGGTCTCTGGAAACACCATATATTTT
-	-	TRBV2	TRBJ2-1	CASTQTVGQGGYNEQFF	TGTGCCAGCACACAGACGGTGGGACAAGGAGGTTACAATGAGCAGTTCTTC
-	-	TRBV6-5	TRBJ2-1	CASSSAMDTYNEQFF	TGTGCCAGCAGTTCCGCAATGGACACTTACAATGAGCAGTTCTTC
-	-	TRBV28	TRBJ1-2	CASSLFGRRDGLLVGYTF	TGTGCCAGCAGTTTATTTGGACGGAGGGATGGGCTTCTTGTGGGCTACACCTTC
-	once	TRBV30	TRBJ1-1	CARSSRVLNTEAFF	TGTGCCAGGTCTTCCAGGGTTCTGAACACTGAAGCTTTCTTT
-	once	TRBV6-1	TRBJ1-4	CASSPQWGENEKLFF	TGTGCCAGCAGTCCCCAGTGGGGCGAGAATGAAAAACTGTTTTTT
-	-	TRBV28	TRBJ1-3	CASSFGRWGSSGNTIYF	TGTGCCAGCAGTTTCGGTCGTTGGGGTTCCTCTGGAAACACCATATATTTT
-	-	TRBV6-1	TRBJ1-4	CAKLQKRLFF	TGTGCCAAACTCCAGAAACGACTGTTTTTT
TRBD1	-	TRBV6-6	TRBJ1-2	CASSYSGQGADGYTF	TGTGCCAGCAGTTACTCGGGACAGGGGGCGGATGGCTACACCTTC
-	-	TRBV29-1	TRBJ2-7	CSVNSFSHEQYF	TGCAGCGTTAATAGCTTTTCCCACGAGCAGTACTTC
-	-	TRBV29-1	TRBJ2-1	CSVDPRAIDEQFF	TGCAGCGTTGACCCCAGGGCCATCGATGAGCAGTTCTTC
-	once	TRBV28	TRBJ2-7	CASTLGLGLSYEQYF	TGTGCCAGCACCCTCGGCCTAGGCTTATCCTACGAGCAGTACTTC